Sequencing of this TCR beta chain was carried out in a study of beta chain features in type 1 diabetes. This clone has just a few counts. Every bit of the isolated RNA underwent reverse transcription, so sequencing read expressed TCRB transcripts. Sequencing used immunoSEQ multiplex PCR; TCRdb keeps in-frame clones, though not all of them. The repertoire holds fewer than 350,000 clones, with about 20% as singletons. Per germline, CDR1 MRHNA and CDR2 SNTAGT. The V gene end was trimmed by 5 bases and the J gene end by 4 bases; junction bases not matched to a gene: 6. This CDR3 has 15 residues. Via CD45RO/CCR7/CD25/CD127/CD95/CD27, cells of the CD4+ naive, central memory, regulatory and stem cell-like memory subsets were sorted.

The source is a woman between 18 and 29 years old in good health. Input material: naive CD4+ T cells from blood. The chain couples TRBV6-4 to TRBJ2-2; 8 bases align to TRBD1. CDR3 region: CASSPGQDFTGELFF. CDR3 bases: TGTGCCAGCAGTCCGGGACAGGATTTCACCGGGGAGCTGTTTTTT.